The 31 T cell receptor beta chains listed next were all sequenced from one sample in a study of T cell responses to AZD1222 COVID-19 vaccine. The data were produced by immunoSEQ multiplex PCR, yet TCRdb's version contains in-frame clones alone and is incomplete. The sample consists of roughly 150,000 clones, roughly nine tenths of them appearing once. Sequences were derived from peripheral blood, sampled 28 days after the second AZD1222 dose. The receptors were sampled from an adult who received the AZD1222 COVID-19 vaccine.

This chain joins TRBV7-9 and TRBJ2-3, with 8 bases that match TRBD2. This CDR3 region has 15 residues. The trim removed 7 bases at V and 5 bases at J, leaving 11 bases unmatched. Germline loops: CDR1 SEHNR, CDR2 FQNEAQ (reference sequence). CDR3 region: CASTIGGAGGDTQYF. The CDR3 nucleotides are TGTGCCAGCACCATCGGGGGGGCAGGAGGAGATACGCAGTATTTT.

The chain couples TRBV27 to TRBJ1-1; 12 positions match TRBD1. Trimming at V came to 5 bases and at J to 5 bases, leaving 9 bases not matched to a gene. Germline values: CDR1 MNHEY, CDR2 SMNVEV (reference sequence). This CDR3 contains 16 residues. CDR3 DNA sequence: TGTGCCAGCAGTCTTGGGACAGGGGGCCCCCGGACTGAAGCTTTCTTT. Residues: CASSLGTGGPRTEAFF.

The chain is built from TRBV10-3 and TRBJ1-2, with D hard to call. V lost 3 bases, J lost 3 bases, and 14 bases lay in between. Germline CDR1 and CDR2: ENHRY and SYGVKD. This CDR3 spans 15 amino acids. CDR3 in DNA: TGTGCCATCAGTGACCCAGAAGACTGGGACTATGGCTACACCTTC. Translating gives CAISDPEDWDYGYTF.

V gene TRBV19 combines with J gene TRBJ2-3, with D perhaps TRBD1 or TRBD2 (5 bases each). The CDR3 runs 16 residues. The V end lost 3 bases, the J end lost 0 bases, and 13 bases lay between the germline ends. Germline loops: CDR1 LNHDA, CDR2 SQIVND (reference sequence). The CDR3 nucleotides are TGTGCCAGTAGTATCGCTAAGCGGACAAGCACAGATACGCAGTATTTT. Encoded protein: CASSIAKRTSTDTQYF.

V and J are TRBV5-1 and TRBJ2-3; D is ambiguous. V was cut by 4 bases and J by 1 base, with 10 bases left in between. The germline V gene has CDR1 SGHRS and CDR2 YFSETQ. CDR3 size: 14 residues. The CDR3 nucleotides read TGCGCCAGCAGCCTGATGGCCGGCACAGATACGCAGTATTTT. It specifies CASSLMAGTDTQYF.

This chain links TRBV6-5 with TRBJ2-3; the match to TRBD2 covers 9 bases. V lost 7 bases to trimming and J lost 7 bases; unmatched junction nucleotides: 6. The CDR3 runs 13 residues. CDR1 is MNHEY, CDR2 SVGAGI, per germline. CDR3 bases: TGTGCCAGCACCGGCGGGGGGGAACATACGCAGTATTTT. As protein: CASTGGGEHTQYF.

The rearrangement joins TRBV7-8 to TRBJ2-2; D is possibly TRBD1 or TRBD2 (6 bases each). Trimming pared 3 bases from V and 4 bases from J, leaving 12 bases between. The CDR3 length is 15 residues. The germline CDR1 and CDR2 sequences are SGHVS and FQNEAQ. Here the CDR3 reads CASSLAPGATGELFF. DNA for the CDR3: TGTGCCAGCAGCTTGGCGCCGGGGGCCACCGGGGAGCTGTTTTTT.

The chain is built from TRBV12-3 or TRBV12-4 and TRBJ1-3, with no clear D. The CDR3 covers 11 residues. V was cut by 5 bases and J by 7 bases, with 6 bases left in between. For the CDR3, the DNA is TGTGCCAGCAGTCCGTGGAACACCATATATTTT. Its protein product is CASSPWNTIYF.

The chain recombines TRBV3-1 (or the pseudogene TRBV3-2) with TRBJ2-1, with a possible D match to TRBD2 (6 bases). Deletions cut 0 bases from V and 6 bases from J, with 15 bases between. This CDR3 has 16 amino acids. Per germline, CDR1 LGHDT and CDR2 YNNKEL (reference sequence). As DNA, the CDR3 is TGTGCCAGCAGCCAAGATCGGGGCGGGGACTTCAATGAGCAGTTCTTC. Its protein product is CASSQDRGGDFNEQFF.

The chain employs TRBV6-5 and TRBJ1-3; 8 bases align to TRBD1. Germline V gives CDR1 MNHEY, CDR2 SVGAGI. This CDR3 has 13 amino acids. Trimming took 6 bases from V and 4 from J; bases not matched to a gene: 2. CDR3 protein: CASRRQGGNTIYF. DNA for the CDR3: TGTGCCAGCAGGAGACAGGGGGGAAACACCATATATTTT.

This chain joins TRBV18 and TRBJ1-1, with 9 bases lining up with TRBD1. After removal of 5 bases from V and 6 bases from J, the junction contained 7 bases not matched to a gene. Looked up from germline, CDR1 is KGHSH and CDR2 is LQKENI. The CDR3 covers 14 residues. Here the CDR3 DNA reads TGTGCCAGCTCAGGACGACAGGGGGAATCTGAAGCTTTCTTT. This translates into CASSGRQGESEAFF.

V is TRBV7-6 and J is TRBJ1-3; perhaps TRBD1 as D (6 bases). Looked up from germline, CDR1 is SGHVS and CDR2 is FNYEAQ. CDR3 length: 15 residues. The V end lost 4 bases, the J end lost 3 bases, and 13 bases lay between the germline ends. CDR3 DNA sequence: TGTGCCAGCAGCTCCCAGGGGCTGGGTGGAAACACCATATATTTT. Protein product: CASSSQGLGGNTIYF.

J is TRBJ1-5 and V is TRBV6-2 or TRBV6-3; tentative D call: TRBD1 (5 bases). The germline CDR1 and CDR2 sequences are MNHEY and SVGEGT. The CDR3 consists of 19 residues. Trimming took 0 bases from V and 1 from J, leaving 19 bases between them. The CDR3 DNA is TGTGCCAGCAGTTACTCCAGGTGGCAGGGAAGTGAGAGCAATCAGCCCCAGCATTTT. Translating it yields CASSYSRWQGSESNQPQHF.

V and J are TRBV5-6 and TRBJ1-2; D is unresolved. Germline V gene lookup returns CDR1 SGHDT and CDR2 YYEEEE. Between the trimmed V and J ends, which lost 3 bases and 5 bases, there was a span of 8 bases. The CDR3 is 12 amino acids. In DNA form, the CDR3 reads TGTGCCAGCAGCTCCGACGGATATGGCTACACCTTC. This gives the protein CASSSDGYGYTF.

This clone was counted between two and nine times. The same CDR3 also results from other DNA sequences found in this sample. This chain links TRBV9 with TRBJ2-1, with unresolved D. Germline CDR1 reads SGDLS; CDR2 reads YYNGEE. V dropped 0 bases and J dropped 0 bases, with 10 bases sitting between them. The CDR3 extends over 16 amino acids. CDR3 residues: CASSVGVGPSYNEQFF. The CDR3 DNA reads TGTGCCAGCAGCGTAGGCGTCGGCCCCTCCTACAATGAGCAGTTCTTC.

The chain uses TRBV27 and TRBJ2-3; 7 bases agree with TRBD1. V shed 2 bases and J 6 bases; nucleotides not matched to a gene: 14. The CDR3 covers 17 residues. Germline V gives CDR1 MNHEY, CDR2 SMNVEV (reference sequence). This CDR3 reads CASSLIGQVRARDTQYF. In DNA, the CDR3 is TGTGCCAGCAGTTTAATCGGACAGGTCCGAGCAAGGGATACGCAGTATTTT.

The gene calls are TRBV14 and TRBJ2-7, with D possibly matching TRBD1 (6 bases). Germline V gene lookup returns CDR1 SGHDN and CDR2 FVKESK. Deletions cut 1 base from V and 4 bases from J, with 14 bases between. The CDR3 contains 15 residues. DNA of the CDR3: TGTGCCAGCAGCCAAGGACTTTCAGGGGAGTACGAGCAGTACTTC. It encodes CASSQGLSGEYEQYF. Full variable domain (missing parts from reference TRBV14 and TRBJ2-7): EAGVTQFPSHSVIEKGQTVTLRCDPISGHDNLYWYRRVMGKEIKFLLHFVKESKQDESGMPNNRFLAERTGGTYSTLKVQPAELEDSGVYFCASSQGLSGEYEQYFGPGTRLTVT.

The CDR3: CASSLGGHPSNQPQHF. CDR3 coding DNA: TGTGCCAGCAGCTTAGGGGGACACCCTAGCAATCAGCCCCAGCATTTT. This chain links TRBV7-6 with TRBJ1-5, with TRBD1 as a possible D gene (6 bases). The V and J ends lost 1 base and 0 bases respectively, with 10 bases between them. This CDR3 spans 16 amino acids. Germline CDR1 is SGHVS and CDR2 is FNYEAQ.

The CDR3, as DNA: TGTGCCAGCAGGGGGACAGGGTACGAGCAGCCCCAGCATTTT. This translates into CASRGTGYEQPQHF. The chain recombines TRBV5-8 with TRBJ1-5; 9 nucleotides align to TRBD1. The CDR3 contains 14 residues. The junction had 7 bases not matched to a gene; V was cut back by 5 bases and J by 7 bases. Germline values: CDR1 SGHTS, CDR2 YDEGEE.

The chain links TRBV6-5 to TRBJ2-1; 8 bases line up with TRBD2. The V and J ends lost 4 bases and 4 bases, in that order; junction bases with no gene match: 9. The CDR3 has 16 residues. Looked up from germline, CDR1 is MNHEY and CDR2 is SVGAGI. The CDR3: CASSLAGTRGYNEQFF. The CDR3 DNA is TGTGCCAGCAGTTTAGCCGGGACTAGGGGTTACAATGAGCAGTTCTTC.

The chain uses TRBV7-2 and TRBJ2-1; D not certain. The V gene lost 7 bases and the J gene lost 0 bases, with 13 bases spanning the gap. The CDR3 has 15 amino acids. Germline assignment: CDR1 SGHTA and CDR2 FQGNSA. CDR3 sequence reads: CASKPQRSSYNEQFF. CDR3 coding DNA: TGTGCCAGCAAACCACAACGGAGCTCCTACAATGAGCAGTTCTTC.

The CDR3 loop is CASSVRPLGSSYNEQFF. The DNA for the CDR3 is TGTGCCAGCAGCGTCCGCCCTTTGGGTAGCTCCTACAATGAGCAGTTCTTC. The V and J genes are TRBV9 and TRBJ2-1, with no clear D. This CDR3 is 17 amino acids long. V was clipped by 2 bases and J by 0 bases, with 15 bases between them. Germline CDR1 and CDR2: SGDLS and YYNGEE.

V usage is TRBV6-5 and J usage is TRBJ2-1, with TRBD1 identical over 9 bases. The trim removed 2 bases at V and 6 bases at J, leaving 5 bases unmatched. CDR1 is MNHEY, CDR2 SVGAGI, per germline. The CDR3 is 15 residues long. CDR3 DNA: TGTGCCAGCAGTTACAACAGGGGGCCTTCCAATGAGCAGTTCTTC. It yields the protein CASSYNRGPSNEQFF.

This chain connects TRBV14 to TRBJ1-6; D is uncertain. The CDR3 totals 14 residues. V shed 2 bases and J shed 9 bases, with 11 bases lying between them. CDR1 is SGHDN, CDR2 FVKESK, per germline. This chain's CDR3 is CASSQQGRISPLHF. The CDR3 DNA reads TGTGCCAGCAGCCAACAAGGTCGGATTTCACCCCTCCACTTT.

The rearrangement links TRBV10-3 to TRBJ1-1; D is uncertain. This CDR3 contains 15 residues. V was cut by 6 bases and J by 0 bases, with 14 bases left in between. Germline assignment: CDR1 ENHRY and CDR2 SYGVKD. CDR3 nucleotides: TGTGCCATCAGCAGTCTAGAGAGTATGAACACTGAAGCTTTCTTT. Translating gives CAISSLESMNTEAFF.

V usage is TRBV6-2 or TRBV6-3 and J usage is TRBJ1-2, with D perhaps matching TRBD1 (5 bases). The CDR3 sequence is 16 residues long. The germline CDR1 and CDR2 sequences are MNHEY and SVGEGT. The V end lost 2 bases, the J end lost 4 bases, and 17 bases lay between the germline ends. CDR3 in amino acids: CASSYEGKIYAYGYTF. DNA of the CDR3: TGTGCCAGCAGTTACGAGGGGAAGATCTATGCCTATGGCTACACCTTC.

The rearrangement uses TRBV3-1 (or the pseudogene TRBV3-2) and TRBJ1-1, with D unclear. The CDR3 is made up of 11 amino acids. CDR1 and CDR2 (germline): LGHDT, YNNKEL (reference sequence). V was shortened by 4 bases and J by 4 bases, with 4 bases between the two germline ends. CDR3 residues: CASSLLTEAFF. The CDR3 region has the DNA TGTGCCAGCAGCCTCCTCACTGAAGCTTTCTTT.

The rearrangement joins TRBV19 to TRBJ2-3; no firm D call. The ends were cut back, 7 bases at V and 6 bases at J, with 17 bases in the middle. Germline CDR1 is LNHDA and CDR2 is SQIVND (reference sequence). The CDR3 runs 14 residues. In DNA, the CDR3 is TGTGCCAGTAATCTCCAACTCGGGCGGGATACGCAGTATTTT. It encodes CASNLQLGRDTQYF.

The gene calls are TRBV12-5 and TRBJ1-5; tentative D call: TRBD1 (6 bases). This CDR3 is 15 amino acids long. The V gene lost 6 bases and the J gene lost 1 base, with 13 bases spanning the gap. CDR1 and CDR2 from the germline V gene are LGHNT and FRNRAP. The CDR3 DNA is TGTGCTAGTGGCTCGGACAGCTTGAGCAATCAGCCCCAGCATTTT. It yields the protein CASGSDSLSNQPQHF.

This chain links TRBV5-5 with TRBJ2-3; 7 nucleotides agree with TRBD1. The length of the CDR3 is 17 residues. Losses at the gene ends were 0 bases for V and 3 bases for J; bases not matched to a gene: 10. The V gene's germline CDR1 is SGHKS and CDR2 YYEKEE (reference sequence). CDR3 amino acids: CASSLAQLTGITDTQYF. The CDR3 DNA follows: TGTGCCAGCAGCTTGGCCCAACTGACAGGGATTACAGATACGCAGTATTTT. The entire variable domain, with the rest obtained from reference TRBV5-5 and TRBJ2-3, is as follows: DAGVTQSPTHLIKTRGQQVTLRCSPISGHKSVSWYQQVLGQGPQFIFQYYEKEERGRGNFPDRFSARQFPNYSSELNVNALLLGDSALYLCASSLAQLTGITDTQYFGPGTRLTVL.

The V call is TRBV27, the J call TRBJ1-6; D gene uncertain. Germline lookup yields CDR1 MNHEY and CDR2 SMNVEV (reference sequence). This CDR3 has 14 residues. Trimming shortened V by 6 bases and J by 8 bases, and 14 bases separated the two germline ends. Written as DNA, the CDR3 is TGTGCCAGCAGCTTACCCGGACCTGATTCACCCCTCCACTTT. Translation: CASSLPGPDSPLHF.